Below are 20 T cell receptor beta chains sequenced from a single sample in a study of identical twins. Each CDR3 protein gets one entry after TCRdb re-called the 5' RACE reads with MiXCR. The sample has 200,000 or so distinct CDR3 sequences, under 10% seen once; the top ten hold 1.9%. These records were also assigned to another study, of yellow fever vaccine responses in identical twins.

Input material: memory (CD45RO+) T cells sorted from blood. Receptors were obtained from a young woman in good health.

This chain uses TRBV20-1 with TRBJ2-3; TRBD2 matches 10 bases. J gave up 1 base and V 3 bases, and 10 bases lay outside the gene matches. This CDR3 contains 17 residues. Germline loops: CDR1 DFQATT, CDR2 SNEGSKA (reference sequence). This chain's CDR3 is CSASPAGGPGGTDTQYF. The CDR3 region has the DNA TGCAGTGCTAGCCCAGCGGGAGGGCCGGGGGGCACAGATACGCAGTATTTT.

There are a few counts of this clonotype. This chain connects TRBV3-1 to TRBJ2-7; D is uncertain. Germline CDR1 LGHDT, CDR2 YNNKEL (reference sequence). The V end was cut by 1 base, the J end by 2 bases, with 12 bases between. The CDR3 runs 15 residues. The CDR3 DNA is TGTGCCAGCAGCCAAGCACCCTCGGCGGCCTACGAGCAGTACTTC. Protein: CASSQAPSAAYEQYF.

The V and J genes are TRBV5-6 and TRBJ2-3; 11 nucleotides line up with TRBD1. V shed 5 bases, J shed 4 bases, and the junction held 3 bases outside the gene matches. Looked up from germline, CDR1 is SGHDT and CDR2 is YYEEEE. This CDR3 is built from 14 residues. This CDR3 reads CASSTGQGADTQYF. The CDR3 coding sequence is TGTGCCAGCAGTACGGGACAGGGGGCAGATACGCAGTATTTT.

This clonotype was seen repeatedly, ten times or more. The chain carries TRBV29-1 and TRBJ2-4; a weak D match, TRBD1 (5 bases). CDR1 SQVTM and CDR2 ANQGSEA come from the germline V gene. Deletions cut 2 bases from V and 2 bases from J, with 10 bases between. This CDR3 is built from 14 residues. The CDR3 here is CSVERGPTKNIQYF. CDR3 coding DNA: TGCAGCGTTGAAAGGGGCCCCACCAAAAACATTCAGTACTTC.

This clonotype came up a few times. The chain combines TRBV19 with TRBJ1-1, with D unclear. This CDR3 spans 13 amino acids. CDR1 LNHDA and CDR2 SQIVND come from the germline V gene (reference sequence). Trimming cost V 4 bases and J 8 bases, with 14 bases left between them. CDR3 in amino acids: CASSTLLWSEAFF. In DNA, the CDR3 is TGTGCCAGTAGTACGCTTTTGTGGTCGGAAGCTTTCTTT.

This sequence joins TRBV20-1 and TRBJ2-3; TRBD1 matches at 10 bases. The junction had 9 bases not matched to a gene; V was cut back by 4 bases and J by 8 bases. The CDR3 runs 14 residues. The V gene's germline CDR1 is DFQATT and CDR2 SNEGSKA (reference sequence). The CDR3 region has the DNA TGCAGTGCTATGGCGGGACAGGGGTCAGGTACGCAGTATTTT. It encodes CSAMAGQGSGTQYF.

This clonotype was counted at least ten times. V usage is TRBV7-9 and J usage is TRBJ1-2; 7 positions agree with TRBD1. The junction had 7 bases not matched to a gene; V was cut back by 5 bases and J by 1 base. CDR1 is SEHNR, CDR2 FQNEAQ, per germline (reference sequence). The CDR3 has 15 amino acids. This chain's CDR3 is CASSPTGALNYGYTF. The CDR3 DNA reads TGTGCCAGCAGCCCCACAGGGGCACTTAACTATGGCTACACCTTC.

This clonotype was seen repeatedly, ten times or more. The chain combines TRBV5-1 with TRBJ2-6; D gene ambiguous. V was pared by 0 bases and J by 1 base, with 8 bases between. From germline, CDR1 is SGHRS and CDR2 YFSETQ. There are 16 residues in the CDR3. CDR3 sequence reads: CASSLGQVSGANVLTF. The CDR3 nucleotides read TGCGCCAGCAGCTTGGGTCAAGTTTCTGGGGCCAACGTCCTGACTTTC.

This clonotype was found many times. The CDR3 region is CASSPRQSDTQYF. DNA for the CDR3: TGTGCCAGCAGCCCCAGACAGTCAGATACGCAGTATTTT. This chain uses TRBV7-8 with TRBJ2-3; the D gene is possibly TRBD1 (5 bases). V lost 5 bases and J 4 bases, leaving 10 bases between the germline ends. The V gene's germline CDR1 is SGHVS and CDR2 FQNEAQ. The CDR3 length is 13 residues.

This rearrangement joins TRBV27 to TRBJ2-7, with TRBD1 identical over 7 bases. The CDR3 runs to 16 residues. J gave up 2 bases and V 6 bases, and 13 bases lay outside the gene matches. CDR1 is MNHEY, CDR2 SMNVEV, per germline (reference sequence). The chain's CDR3 is CASRRDRVSLTYEQYF. In DNA form, the CDR3 reads TGTGCCAGCAGACGAGACAGGGTTTCCCTCACCTACGAGCAGTACTTC.

Notes on this clonotype: A much bigger clone sits one base away, suggesting this may be a read error. CDR3 in amino acids: CSVEELGYQTQYF. The CDR3, as DNA: TGCAGCGTTGAAGAATTGGGGTATCAGACCCAGTACTTC. V usage is TRBV29-1 and J usage is TRBJ2-5; D unresolved. This CDR3 has 13 residues. Trimming left V 0 bases short and J 6 bases short, with 11 bases between. CDR1 and CDR2 from the germline V gene are SQVTM and ANQGSEA. The full variable domain, its missing parts supplied by reference TRBV29-1 and TRBJ2-5, is SAVISQKPSRDICQRGTSLTIQCQVDSQVTMMFWYRQQPGQSLTLIATANQGSEATYESGFVIDKFPISRPNLTFSTLTVSNMSPEDSSIYLCSVEELGYQTQYFGPGTRLLVL.

The table lists this clonotype with many counts. The chain has TRBV3-1 and TRBJ2-2; 7 bases fit TRBD1. The trim removed 6 bases at V and 3 bases at J, leaving 7 bases unmatched. This CDR3 contains 15 residues. The germline V gene has CDR1 LGHDT and CDR2 YNNKEL (reference sequence). This CDR3 reads CASSPGTDYTGELFF. DNA for the CDR3: TGTGCCAGCAGTCCCGGGACAGACTACACCGGGGAGCTGTTTTTT.

This clonotype occurred many times. The CDR3: CASSLRQISSSGANVLTF. As DNA, the CDR3 is TGTGCCAGCAGCTTGAGACAGATCTCCAGCTCTGGGGCCAACGTCCTGACTTTC. The chain couples TRBV5-5 to TRBJ2-6; D is perhaps TRBD1 (5 bases). Trimming took 1 base from V and 0 from J, leaving 14 bases between them. Germline-derived CDR1 and CDR2 are SGHKS and YYEKEE (reference sequence). The CDR3 is made up of 18 amino acids.

The CDR3, as DNA: TGTGCCACCAGCAGAGGCACAGGCGGCATCTATGGCTACACCTTC. It codes for CATSRGTGGIYGYTF. V is TRBV15 and J is TRBJ1-2, with D perhaps TRBD1 (5 bases). Germline V lookup: CDR1 LNHNV, CDR2 YYDKDF (reference sequence). The CDR3 contains 15 residues. V lost 1 base to trimming and J lost 4 bases, with 13 bases between them.

This clonotype was observed many times. This chain links TRBV7-9 with TRBJ1-5; 7 nucleotides match TRBD1. V trimming: 5 bases; J trimming: 4 bases; junction bases outside the gene matches: 8. CDR3 length: 15 amino acids. Germline CDR1 reads SEHNR; CDR2 reads FQNEAQ (reference sequence). CDR3 residues: CASSPGGKLNQPQHF. The CDR3 DNA follows: TGTGCCAGCAGCCCAGGGGGAAAATTGAATCAGCCCCAGCATTTT. The variable domain in full, completed from reference TRBV7-9 and TRBJ1-5, reads DTGVSQNPRHKITKRGQNVTFRCDPISEHNRLYWYRQTLGQGPEFLTYFQNEAQLEKSRLLSDRFSAERPKGSFSTLEIQRTEQGDSAMYLCASSPGGKLNQPQHFGDGTRLSIL.

This clonotype was found many times. This chain joins TRBV27 and TRBJ1-1; D unclear. The germline V gene has CDR1 MNHEY and CDR2 SMNVEV (reference sequence). This CDR3 comprises 14 residues. The germline V and J ends were trimmed by 6 bases and 2 bases, with 13 bases remaining between them. The CDR3 DNA is TGTGCCAGCAGCATCCGGGGAACTAACACTGAAGCTTTCTTT. The encoded protein is CASSIRGTNTEAFF.

Many counts were recorded for this clonotype. J is TRBJ1-1 and V is TRBV7-3, with D maybe TRBD1 (6 bases). The CDR3 runs to 14 residues. V was clipped by 0 bases and J by 8 bases, with 13 bases between them. Germline CDR1 and CDR2: SGHTA and FQGTGA. The chain's CDR3 is CASSLTATGAEAFF. CDR3 in DNA: TGTGCCAGCAGCTTAACTGCTACGGGGGCCGAAGCTTTCTTT.

V is TRBV6-4 and J is TRBJ2-2; D unresolved. The CDR3 runs to 14 residues. Between the trimmed V and J ends, which lost 4 bases and 1 base, there was a span of 7 bases. Germline V gene sequence: CDR1 MRHNA, CDR2 SNTAGT. This chain's CDR3 is CASSVLQNTGELFF. As DNA, the CDR3 is TGTGCCAGCAGTGTATTACAGAACACCGGGGAGCTGTTTTTT.

This clonotype came up many times. The rearrangement joins TRBV11-2 to TRBJ2-1; D unclear. Per the germline V gene, CDR1 is SGHAT and CDR2 is FQNNGV. V was pared by 5 bases and J by 7 bases, with 9 bases between. The CDR3 is made up of 12 amino acids. DNA of the CDR3: TGTGCCAGCAGCCCCCGGAAGAATGAGCAGTTCTTC. This sequence encodes CASSPRKNEQFF.

This clonotype was seen a few times. The V and J genes are TRBV4-3 and TRBJ2-1; TRBD1 matches 7 bases. The CDR3 spans 15 residues. The ends lost 1 base at V and 4 bases at J; junction bases unmatched: 4. Germline CDR1 reads LGHNA; CDR2 reads YSLEER. Here the CDR3 DNA reads TGCGCCAGCAGCCAAGGACAGGGCGGGTACAATGAGCAGTTCTTC. Translating it yields CASSQGQGGYNEQFF.